These 19 T cell receptor beta chains were all obtained from the same sample, sequenced in a study of T cells in Graves' hyperthyroidism and ophthalmopathy. TCR beta CDR3 region amplification was performed from RNA transcripts. TCR CDR3 underwent first-round RT-PCR with the HTBI primer set. TCRdb used MiXCR to reprocess the multiplex PCR reads, holding one entry per CDR3 protein. The sample lists 200,000 to 250,000 distinct CDR3 sequences; roughly 15% were seen once. The sequenced material came from blood. These receptors came from a man between 45 and 60 years old with Graves' hyperthyroidism.

This clonotype was seen repeatedly, ten times or more. This chain links TRBV7-9 with TRBJ1-1, with D perhaps TRBD1 (6 bases). This CDR3 contains 15 residues. The V gene lost 0 bases and the J gene lost 4 bases, with 12 bases spanning the gap. CDR1 SEHNR and CDR2 FQNEAQ come from the germline V gene (reference sequence). In nucleotides, the CDR3 is TGTGCCAGCAGCTTAGCGCCAGGGGTAAGCACTGAAGCTTTCTTT. Translated: CASSLAPGVSTEAFF.

At least ten counts were recorded for this clonotype. V gene TRBV24-1 combines with J gene TRBJ2-2; TRBD2 might be the D (7 bases). The CDR3 is 16 amino acids. V dropped 8 bases and J dropped 1 base, with 16 bases sitting between them. The germline gives CDR1 KGHDR, CDR2 SFDVKD. In DNA form, the CDR3 reads TGTGCCACCAACGGGGGCCCTAGCGGGAACACCGGGGAGCTGTTTTTT. Translating it yields CATNGGPSGNTGELFF.

This clonotype has ten or more counts. The J gene is TRBJ1-5, the V gene TRBV27; 11 bases line up with TRBD1. V shed 6 bases, J shed 5 bases, and the junction held 6 bases outside the gene matches. CDR1 is MNHEY, CDR2 SMNVEV, per germline (reference sequence). The CDR3 has 15 amino acids. DNA for the CDR3: TGTGCCAGCAGCCCGGACAGGGGGCTTTATCAGCCCCAGCATTTT. Translating gives CASSPDRGLYQPQHF.

This clonotype was counted a few times. This chain joins TRBV20-1 and TRBJ2-7; TRBD1 matches 7 bases. Germline assignment: CDR1 DFQATT and CDR2 SNEGSKA (reference sequence). The CDR3 covers 14 residues. After removal of 0 bases from V and 0 bases from J, the junction contained 2 bases not matched to a gene. This chain's CDR3 is CSAREGTVSYEQYF. The CDR3 DNA follows: TGCAGTGCTAGAGAGGGGACAGTCTCCTACGAGCAGTACTTC.

This clonotype occurred many times. The chain recombines TRBV10-3 with TRBJ1-1, with TRBD1 as a possible D gene (5 bases). This CDR3 region has 14 residues. Trimming took 1 base from V and 1 from J, leaving 7 bases between them. Germline V gives CDR1 ENHRY, CDR2 SYGVKD. The CDR3 DNA follows: TGTGCCATCAGTGAGTACGGGGGGAACACTGAAGCTTTCTTT. Its protein product is CAISEYGGNTEAFF.

This clonotype showed up many times. The V gene is TRBV7-2, the J gene TRBJ2-3; D uncertain. The germline CDR1 and CDR2 sequences are SGHTA and FQGNSA. The V end was cut by 1 base, the J end by 2 bases, with 13 bases between. The CDR3 runs to 16 residues. The CDR3 is CASSLGLNGFTDTQYF. CDR3 coding DNA: TGTGCCAGCAGCTTAGGACTCAACGGATTCACAGATACGCAGTATTTT. The full variable domain, completed using reference TRBV7-2 and TRBJ2-3, is GAGVSQSPSNKVTEKGKDVELRCDPISGHTALYWYRQSLGQGLEFLIYFQGNSAPDKSGLPSDRFSAERTGGSVSTLTIQRTQQEDSAVYLCASSLGLNGFTDTQYFGPGTRLTVL.

This clonotype showed up many times. This chain links TRBV7-3 with TRBJ2-1; TRBD2 aligns across 10 bases. This CDR3 region has 15 residues. The V gene end was trimmed by 3 bases and the J gene end by 4 bases; junction bases not matched to a gene: 3. The germline V gene has CDR1 SGHTA and CDR2 FQGTGA. DNA of the CDR3: TGTGCCAGCAGCTTCCGACTAGCGGGTTACAATGAGCAGTTCTTC. It translates to CASSFRLAGYNEQFF.

This clonotype occurred a few times. The chain joins TRBV30 to TRBJ1-6, with D uncertain. Deletions cut 5 bases from V and 10 bases from J, with 12 bases between. Looked up from germline, CDR1 is GTSNPN and CDR2 is SVGIG (reference sequence). CDR3 length: 12 amino acids. CDR3 bases: TGTGCCTGGTCCCGGGAGAAATCACCCCTCCACTTT. Translated, it gives CAWSREKSPLHF.

This chain connects TRBV29-1 to TRBJ2-1; 10 nucleotides align to TRBD2. Germline CDR1 reads SQVTM; CDR2 reads ANQGSEA. This CDR3 comprises 15 residues. The ends lost 5 bases at V and 3 bases at J; junction bases unmatched: 7. The CDR3 DNA is TGCAGCGTTCCTCATTCTAGCGGGGGCTACAATGAGCAGTTCTTC. This codes for CSVPHSSGGYNEQFF.

This clonotype was detected ten times or more. CDR3 sequence (DNA): TGTGCCAGCAGCGAAACAGGGGGTATCAAATACGAGCAGTACTTC. Protein sequence: CASSETGGIKYEQYF. This chain connects TRBV2 to TRBJ2-7; the match to TRBD1 covers 8 bases. CDR1 is SNHLY and CDR2 is FYNNEI in the germline V gene. This CDR3 has 15 amino acids. After removal of 6 bases from V and 4 bases from J, the junction contained 11 bases not matched to a gene.

This clonotype showed up many times. The rearrangement joins TRBV3-1 to TRBJ1-2; D gene uncertain. This CDR3 region has 13 residues. Trimming took 1 base from V and 1 from J, leaving 4 bases between them. Germline assignment: CDR1 LGHDT and CDR2 YNNKEL (reference sequence). CDR3 amino acids: CASSQARNYGYTF. DNA of the CDR3: TGTGCCAGCAGCCAAGCGCGTAACTATGGCTACACCTTC.

Many counts were recorded for this clonotype. V usage is TRBV6-2 or TRBV6-3 and J usage is TRBJ1-5, with TRBD1 matching over 9 bases. This CDR3 region has 16 residues. Germline values: CDR1 MNHEY, CDR2 SVGEGT. The J segment lost 2 bases and the V segment lost 2 bases, leaving 4 bases of the junction unmatched. The CDR3 region has the DNA TGTGCCAGCAGTTACGGGGACAGGGTACGCAATCAGCCCCAGCATTTT. Its translation is CASSYGDRVRNQPQHF.

This clonotype has more than one count but fewer than ten. This may arise from a read error, as a much more abundant clone is one base away. V is TRBV2 and J is TRBJ2-1; D is undetermined. Germline lookup yields CDR1 SNHLY and CDR2 FYNNEI. The CDR3 loop spans 13 amino acids. V lost 3 bases and J 5 bases, leaving 8 bases between the germline ends. The CDR3 here is CASSETPHNEQFF. The CDR3 DNA sequence: TGTGCCAGCAGTGAGACCCCCCACAATGAGCAGTTCTTC. Filled out from reference TRBV2 and TRBJ2-1, the complete variable domain reads EPEVTQTPSHQVTQMGQEVILRCVPISNHLYFYWYRQILGQKVEFLVSFYNNEISEKSEIFDDQFSVERPDGSNFTLKIRSTKLEDSAMYFCASSETPHNEQFFGPGTRLTVL.

At least ten counts were recorded for this clonotype. This chain joins TRBV12-3 or TRBV12-4 and TRBJ2-1; D gene uncertain. Trimming left V 3 bases short and J 6 bases short, with 9 bases between. The CDR3 consists of 13 residues. CDR3 loop: CASSFNPSNEQFF. The CDR3 nucleotides are TGTGCCAGCAGTTTTAACCCATCCAATGAGCAGTTCTTC.

This chain links TRBV6-5 with TRBJ2-7; 7 bases map to TRBD2. The junction had 9 bases not matched to a gene; V was cut back by 0 bases and J by 1 base. The CDR3 sequence is 17 residues long. From germline, CDR1 is MNHEY and CDR2 SVGAGI. CDR3 residues: CASSYSSGRGGSYEQYF. CDR3 bases: TGTGCCAGCAGTTACTCAAGTGGGAGGGGAGGATCCTACGAGCAGTACTTC.

This clonotype was recorded many times. This chain links TRBV7-6 with TRBJ1-5, with 8 bases that match TRBD1. V was pared by 5 bases and J by 6 bases, with 9 bases of the junction left unmatched. Germline V gene lookup returns CDR1 SGHVS and CDR2 FNYEAQ. The CDR3 spans 15 residues. The CDR3 protein is CASSPRTGKSQPQHF. The CDR3 DNA follows: TGTGCCAGCAGCCCCCGGACAGGGAAGAGTCAGCCCCAGCATTTT. The full variable domain, in which reference TRBV7-6 and TRBJ1-5 provide the parts outside the CDR3, is GAGVSQSPRYKVTKRGQDVALRCDPISGHVSLYWYRQALGQGPEFLTYFNYEAQQDKSGLPNDRFSAERPEGSISTLTIQRTEQRDSAMYRCASSPRTGKSQPQHFGDGTRLSIL.

The V and J genes are TRBV10-3 and TRBJ2-1, with D hard to call. This CDR3 comprises 14 residues. V was cut by 6 bases and J by 6 bases, with 15 bases left in between. Looked up from germline, CDR1 is ENHRY and CDR2 is SYGVKD. The CDR3 DNA sequence: TGTGCCATCAGCACATATACGTCTCCCAATGAGCAGTTCTTC. Translation: CAISTYTSPNEQFF.

This clonotype occurred many times. The chain uses TRBV11-3 and TRBJ2-1; tentative D call: TRBD2 (5 bases). The V gene lost 1 base and the J gene lost 6 bases, with 16 bases spanning the gap. The V gene's germline CDR1 is SGHNT and CDR2 YENEEA. The CDR3 runs to 16 residues. CDR3 DNA: TGTGCCAGCAGCTTAGGGAGCGGAGGTCACGTCAATGAGCAGTTCTTC. Protein sequence: CASSLGSGGHVNEQFF.

There are many counts of this clonotype. V gene TRBV19 combines with J gene TRBJ2-1, with 7 bases that match TRBD2. The CDR3 length is 15 residues. Germline CDR1 and CDR2: LNHDA and SQIVND (reference sequence). With 7 bases clipped from V and 7 bases from J, the junction kept 13 bases outside the gene matches. The CDR3 is CASNSPSGDLNEQFF. The CDR3 region has the DNA TGTGCCAGTAACTCCCCAAGCGGGGATTTAAATGAGCAGTTCTTC.